This TCR beta chain was recorded in a study of T cell responses to AZD1222 COVID-19 vaccine. Whole-study results and caveats: Scientists sampled the repertoires only once the peak T cell response had passed. Clonal diversity was possibly underestimated, and white British individuals and females predominated among donors. With two AZD1222 doses given, Spike-specific TCR breadth and depth both rose.

This CDR3 is 15 amino acids long. Germline V gene lookup returns CDR1 SGHTA and CDR2 FQGNSA. V was clipped by 5 bases and J by 5 bases; unmatched bases: 8. As regards this clone: The antigen is undetermined.

Clones were read by immunoSEQ multiplex PCR, and TCRdb kept only the in-frame ones, dropping some. The data show about 140,000 clones, with 92% seen just once and about 3% held by the top ten. The chain couples TRBV7-2 to TRBJ1-1; TRBD1 matches 10 bases. This specimen was peripheral blood, taken on day 0 of AZD1222 vaccination. The receptor was isolated from an adult in good health. DNA for the CDR3: TGTGCCAGCAGCCCCTGGACAGGGGGGTTAACTGAAGCTTTCTTT. As protein: CASSPWTGGLTEAFF.